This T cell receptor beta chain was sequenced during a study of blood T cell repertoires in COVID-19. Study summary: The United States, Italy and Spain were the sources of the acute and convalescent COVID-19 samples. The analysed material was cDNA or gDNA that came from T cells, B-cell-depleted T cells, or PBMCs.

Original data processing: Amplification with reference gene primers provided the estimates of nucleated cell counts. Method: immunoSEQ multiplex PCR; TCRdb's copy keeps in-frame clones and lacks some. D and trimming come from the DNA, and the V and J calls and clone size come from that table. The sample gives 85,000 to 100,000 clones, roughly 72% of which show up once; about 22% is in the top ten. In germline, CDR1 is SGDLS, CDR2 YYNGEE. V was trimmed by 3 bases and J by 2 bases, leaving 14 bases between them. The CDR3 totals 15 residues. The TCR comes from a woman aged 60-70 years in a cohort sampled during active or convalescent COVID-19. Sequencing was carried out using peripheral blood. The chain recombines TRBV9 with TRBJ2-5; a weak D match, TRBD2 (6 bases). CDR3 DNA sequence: TGTGCCAGCAGCGCCCTTACAGCGGGTCAAGAGACCCAGTACTTC. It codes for CASSALTAGQETQYF. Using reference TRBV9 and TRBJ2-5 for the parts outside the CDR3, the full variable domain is DSGVTQTPKHLITATGQRVTLRCSPRSGDLSVYWYQQSLDQGLQFLIQYYNGEERAKGNILERFSAQQFPDLHSELNLSSLELGDSALYFCASSALTAGQETQYFGPGTRLLVL.